This is a list of T cell receptor beta chains from one sample in a study of shared clonotypes between healthy human individuals. TCRdb's copy holds only in-frame clones and misses some; the assay was immunoSEQ multiplex PCR. The sample holds approximately 1,000,000 clones, around 77% seen once. Sequencing input: memory CD4+ T cells from PBMCs. The receptors were sampled from a man aged 18 to 30 in good health. Some clones in this sample may be carry-over from other donors' samples. CDR3s include the opening cysteine and the closing phenylalanine or tryptophan. D genes are given only for firm matches. Only some rows state a clone size, as once, few, many or a class for expanded clones.

TRBJ2-3	TRBD1	17	NA	TRBV6-1	TGTGCCAGCAGTGAACGGGCGGGACAGGGGGTGACAGATACGCAGTATTTT	CASSERAGQGVTDTQYF
TRBJ2-7	TRBD1	14	NA	TRBV18	TGTGCCAGCTCGGCGGACAGGGGGCGGTTCGAGCAGTACTTC	CASSADRGRFEQYF
TRBJ2-3	TRBD1	17	NA	TRBV7-9	TGTGCCAGCAGCTTGCGTGGGACAGGGGCCAGCACAGATACGCAGTATTTT	CASSLRGTGASTDTQYF
TRBJ2-1	NA	16	NA	TRBV7-6	TGTGCCAGCAGCTTGGATGCTGACCCCTCCTACAATGAGCAGTTCTTC	CASSLDADPSYNEQFF
TRBJ2-3	NA	19	NA	TRBV1	TGCACCAGCAGCCAAGAGGGTATTAGAGGGACAGGGCCCACAGATACGCAGTATTTT	CTSSQEGIRGTGPTDTQYF
TRBJ2-2	NA	16	NA	TRBV7-9	TGTGCCAGCAGCTTAAGGGGAAGGGGGAACACCGGGGAGCTGTTTTTT	CASSLRGRGNTGELFF
TRBJ1-5	NA	16	NA	TRBV10-2	TGCGCCAGCAGTGAGTCGACTGGAGGGTCGGATCAGCCCCAGCATTTT	CASSESTGGSDQPQHF
TRBJ1-1	NA	13	few	TRBV15	TGTGCCACCAGCAGAGAGGTCCGTTCGCTAGAGTTCTTT	CATSREVRSLEFF
TRBJ1-2	NA	13	NA	TRBV5-1	TGCGCCAGCAGCTTGGCGCAGGGTGAGGGCTACACCTTC	CASSLAQGEGYTF
TRBJ1-5	NA	14	NA	TRBV19	TGTGCCAGTAGTAACAGACTTAGCAATCAGCCCCAGCATTTT	CASSNRLSNQPQHF
TRBJ2-5	NA	15	once	TRBV5-5	TGTGCCAGCAGCTGGGACATGGGAGGGAGGGAGACCCAGTACTTC	CASSWDMGGRETQYF